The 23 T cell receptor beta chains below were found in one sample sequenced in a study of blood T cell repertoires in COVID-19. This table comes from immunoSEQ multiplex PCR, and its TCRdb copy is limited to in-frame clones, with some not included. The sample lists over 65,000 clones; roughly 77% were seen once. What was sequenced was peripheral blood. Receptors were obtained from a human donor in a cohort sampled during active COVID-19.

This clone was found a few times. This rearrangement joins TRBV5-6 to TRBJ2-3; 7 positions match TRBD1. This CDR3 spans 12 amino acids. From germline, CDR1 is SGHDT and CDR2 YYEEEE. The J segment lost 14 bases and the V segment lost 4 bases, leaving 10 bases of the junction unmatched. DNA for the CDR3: TGTGCCAGCAGCCGAGATGGACAGGCGTTGTATTTT. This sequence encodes CASSRDGQALYF.

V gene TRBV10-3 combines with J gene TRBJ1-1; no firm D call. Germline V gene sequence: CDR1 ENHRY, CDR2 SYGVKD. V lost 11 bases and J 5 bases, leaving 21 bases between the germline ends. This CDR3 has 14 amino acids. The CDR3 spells CASSRGNWETEAFF. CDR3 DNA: TGTGCCTCCTCAAGAGGGAATTGGGAGACTGAAGCTTTCTTT.

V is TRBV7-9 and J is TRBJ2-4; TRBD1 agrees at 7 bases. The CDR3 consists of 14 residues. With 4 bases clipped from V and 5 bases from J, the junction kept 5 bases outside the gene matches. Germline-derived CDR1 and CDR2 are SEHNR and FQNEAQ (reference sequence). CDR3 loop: CASSWGQNQNIQYF. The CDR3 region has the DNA TGTGCCAGCAGCTGGGGACAGAATCAAAACATTCAGTACTTC.

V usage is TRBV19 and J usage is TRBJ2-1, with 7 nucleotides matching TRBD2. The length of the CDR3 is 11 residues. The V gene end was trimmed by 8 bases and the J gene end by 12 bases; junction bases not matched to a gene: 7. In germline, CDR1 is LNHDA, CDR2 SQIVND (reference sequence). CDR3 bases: TGTGCCAGTGGCGATGGGAGGGGGCAGTTCTTC. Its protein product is CASGDGRGQFF.

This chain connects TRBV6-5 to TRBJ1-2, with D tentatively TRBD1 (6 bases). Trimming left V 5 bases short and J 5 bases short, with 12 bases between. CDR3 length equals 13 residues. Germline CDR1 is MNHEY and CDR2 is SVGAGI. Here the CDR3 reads CASSPATGYGYTF. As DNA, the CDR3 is TGTGCCAGCAGTCCCGCGACAGGATATGGCTACACCTTC.

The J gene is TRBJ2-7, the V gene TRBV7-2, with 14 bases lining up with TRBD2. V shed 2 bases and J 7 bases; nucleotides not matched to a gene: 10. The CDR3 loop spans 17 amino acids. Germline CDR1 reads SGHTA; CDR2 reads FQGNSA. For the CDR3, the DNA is TGTGCCAGCAGCTTAAACTCGGGACTAGCGGGAGCGGGGGAGCAGTACTTC. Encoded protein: CASSLNSGLAGAGEQYF.

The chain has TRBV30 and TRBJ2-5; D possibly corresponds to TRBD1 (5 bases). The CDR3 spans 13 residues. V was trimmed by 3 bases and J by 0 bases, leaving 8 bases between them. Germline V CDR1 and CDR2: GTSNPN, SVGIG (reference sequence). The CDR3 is CAWRLDNQETQYF. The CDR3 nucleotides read TGTGCCTGGAGGCTGGACAACCAAGAGACCCAGTACTTC.

This chain's CDR3 is CASLGLARSESYNEQFF. CDR3 in DNA: TGTGCCAGCCTCGGACTAGCGCGATCCGAATCCTACAATGAGCAGTTCTTC. This chain joins TRBV2 and TRBJ2-1, with 9 bases matching TRBD2. V gave up 8 bases and J gave up 1 base; unmatched junction bases: 12. Germline CDR1 and CDR2: SNHLY and FYNNEI. The length of the CDR3 is 17 residues.

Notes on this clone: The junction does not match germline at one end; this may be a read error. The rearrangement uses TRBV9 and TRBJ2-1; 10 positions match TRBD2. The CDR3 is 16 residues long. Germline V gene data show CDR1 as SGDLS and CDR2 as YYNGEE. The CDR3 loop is CASTVGLAGGYNEQFF. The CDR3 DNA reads TGTGCCAGCACCGTAGGGTTAGCGGGAGGCTACAATGAGCAGTTCTTC.

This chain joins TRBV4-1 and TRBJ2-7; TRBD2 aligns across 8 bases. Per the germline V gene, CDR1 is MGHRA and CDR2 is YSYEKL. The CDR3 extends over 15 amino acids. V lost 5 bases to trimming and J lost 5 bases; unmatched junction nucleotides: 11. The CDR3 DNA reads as TGCGCCAGCAGCACTCGGACTAGCTTAGAGGACGAGCAGTACTTC. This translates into CASSTRTSLEDEQYF.

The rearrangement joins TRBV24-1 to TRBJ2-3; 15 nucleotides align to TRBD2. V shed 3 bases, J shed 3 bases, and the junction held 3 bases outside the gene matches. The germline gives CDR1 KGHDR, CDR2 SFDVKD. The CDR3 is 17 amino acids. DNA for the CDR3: TGTGCCACCAGTGATCGGACTAGCGGGAGGGAAACAGATACGCAGTATTTT. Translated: CATSDRTSGRETDTQYF.

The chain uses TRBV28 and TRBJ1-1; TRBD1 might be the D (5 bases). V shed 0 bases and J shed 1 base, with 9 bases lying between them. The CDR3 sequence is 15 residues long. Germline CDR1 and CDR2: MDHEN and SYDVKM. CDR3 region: CASSLWGGGNTEAFF. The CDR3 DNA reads TGTGCCAGCAGTTTATGGGGGGGAGGGAACACTGAAGCTTTCTTT.

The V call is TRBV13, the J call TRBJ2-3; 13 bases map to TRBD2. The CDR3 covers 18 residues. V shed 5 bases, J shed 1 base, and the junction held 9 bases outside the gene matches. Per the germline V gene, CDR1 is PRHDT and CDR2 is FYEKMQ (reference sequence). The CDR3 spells CASSIGTSGKKGTDTQYF. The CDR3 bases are TGTGCCAGCAGCATCGGGACTAGCGGGAAAAAAGGCACAGATACGCAGTATTTT.

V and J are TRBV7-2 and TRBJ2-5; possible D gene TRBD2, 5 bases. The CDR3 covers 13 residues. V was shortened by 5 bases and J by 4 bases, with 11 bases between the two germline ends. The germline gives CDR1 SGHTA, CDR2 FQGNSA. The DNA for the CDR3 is TGTGCCAGCAGCCGAACTAGGTTAGAGACCCAGTACTTC. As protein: CASSRTRLETQYF.

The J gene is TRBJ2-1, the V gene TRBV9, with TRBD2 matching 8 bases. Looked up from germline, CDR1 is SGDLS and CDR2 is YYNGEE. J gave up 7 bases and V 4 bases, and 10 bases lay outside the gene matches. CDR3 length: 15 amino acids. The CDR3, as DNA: TGTGCCAGCAGCCCTTTGGGACTAGAAGGGAATGAGCAGTTCTTC. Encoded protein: CASSPLGLEGNEQFF.

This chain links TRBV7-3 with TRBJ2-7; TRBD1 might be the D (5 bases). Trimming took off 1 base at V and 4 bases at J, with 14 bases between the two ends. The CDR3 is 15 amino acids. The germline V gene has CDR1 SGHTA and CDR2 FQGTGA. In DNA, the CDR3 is TGTGCCAGCAGCTTAAATGGGGCCCCCCCATACGAGCAGTACTTC. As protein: CASSLNGAPPYEQYF.

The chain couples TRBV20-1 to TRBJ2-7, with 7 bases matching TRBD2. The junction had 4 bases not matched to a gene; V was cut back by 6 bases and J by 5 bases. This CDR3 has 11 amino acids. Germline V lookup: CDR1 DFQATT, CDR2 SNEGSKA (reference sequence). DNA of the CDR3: TGCAGTGCCTCCGGACTAGACGAGCAGTACTTC. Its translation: CSASGLDEQYF.

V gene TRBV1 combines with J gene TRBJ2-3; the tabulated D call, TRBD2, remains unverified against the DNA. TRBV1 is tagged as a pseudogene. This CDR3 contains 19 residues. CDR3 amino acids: CTSSQGSTVRAISTDTQYF. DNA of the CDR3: TGCACCAGCAGCCAAGGTTCGACTGTCAGAGCCATTAGCACAGATACGCAGTATTTT.

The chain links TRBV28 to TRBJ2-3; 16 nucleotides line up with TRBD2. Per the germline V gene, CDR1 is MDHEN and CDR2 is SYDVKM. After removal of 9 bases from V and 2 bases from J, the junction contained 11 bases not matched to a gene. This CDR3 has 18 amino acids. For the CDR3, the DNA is TGTGCCAGTACCGGGACTAGCGGGAGGGCCGCCCTCACAGATACGCAGTATTTT. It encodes CASTGTSGRAALTDTQYF.

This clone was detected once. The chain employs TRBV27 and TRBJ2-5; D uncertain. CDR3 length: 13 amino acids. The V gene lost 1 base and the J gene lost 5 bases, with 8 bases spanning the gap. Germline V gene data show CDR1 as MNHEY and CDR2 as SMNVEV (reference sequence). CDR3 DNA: TGTGCCAGCAGTTTATATCTTGCGGAGACCCAGTACTTC. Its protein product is CASSLYLAETQYF.

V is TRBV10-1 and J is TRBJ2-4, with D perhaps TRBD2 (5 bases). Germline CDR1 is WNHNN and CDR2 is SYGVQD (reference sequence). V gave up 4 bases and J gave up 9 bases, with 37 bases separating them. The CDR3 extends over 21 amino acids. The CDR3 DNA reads TGCGCCAGCAGTGGATATGTCTTCGACGCCCGACCTCTAGCAAATTCGAGCATTCAGTACTTC. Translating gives CASSGYVFDARPLANSSIQYF.

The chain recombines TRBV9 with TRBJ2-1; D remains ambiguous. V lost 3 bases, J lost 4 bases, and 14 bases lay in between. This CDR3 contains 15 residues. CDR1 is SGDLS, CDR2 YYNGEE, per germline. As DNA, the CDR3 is TGTGCCAGCAGCGCCGACACGTTCCTTTACAATGAGCAGTTCTTC. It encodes CASSADTFLYNEQFF. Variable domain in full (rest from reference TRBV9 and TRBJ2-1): DSGVTQTPKHLITATGQRVTLRCSPRSGDLSVYWYQQSLDQGLQFLIQYYNGEERAKGNILERFSAQQFPDLHSELNLSSLELGDSALYFCASSADTFLYNEQFFGPGTRLTVL.

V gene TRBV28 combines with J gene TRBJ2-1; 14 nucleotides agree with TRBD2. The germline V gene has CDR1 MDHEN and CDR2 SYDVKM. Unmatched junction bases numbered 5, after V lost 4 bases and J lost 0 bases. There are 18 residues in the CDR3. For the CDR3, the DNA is TGTGCCAGCAGTTCCGGGACTAGCGGGAGACTCTCCTACAATGAGCAGTTCTTC. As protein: CASSSGTSGRLSYNEQFF.